Presented here are 2 T cell receptor beta chains from one specimen sequenced in a study of cytomegalovirus exposure and HLA in healthy donors. 60 Vbeta and 13 Jbeta primers were used in PCR. Libraries were prepared by immunoSEQ multiplex PCR; TCRdb keeps only in-frame clonotypes and omits some of them. The sample lists roughly 190,000 clones, 79% seen once, with 1.6% in the top ten. Material for sequencing was PBMCs. The source of these receptors is a woman under 30 in good health and CMV-seronegative.

CDR3 sequence (DNA): TGTGCCACCGTTAGACCGGGAACGATGAACACTGAAGCTTTCTTT. It yields the protein CATVRPGTMNTEAFF. The V and J genes are TRBV7-9 and TRBJ1-1; D uncertain. CDR3 length: 15 residues. Germline V CDR1 and CDR2: SEHNR, FQNEAQ (reference sequence). V was shortened by 10 bases and J by 0 bases, with 18 bases between the two germline ends.

The rearrangement uses TRBV2 and TRBJ1-6; 7 nucleotides match TRBD1. The J segment lost 5 bases and the V segment lost 6 bases, leaving 10 bases of the junction unmatched. The CDR3 consists of 16 residues. In germline, CDR1 is SNHLY, CDR2 FYNNEI. The DNA of the CDR3 is TGTGCCAGCAGCGGACCCGGGACAGCAAATAATTCACCCCTCCACTTT. Amino acid sequence: CASSGPGTANNSPLHF.